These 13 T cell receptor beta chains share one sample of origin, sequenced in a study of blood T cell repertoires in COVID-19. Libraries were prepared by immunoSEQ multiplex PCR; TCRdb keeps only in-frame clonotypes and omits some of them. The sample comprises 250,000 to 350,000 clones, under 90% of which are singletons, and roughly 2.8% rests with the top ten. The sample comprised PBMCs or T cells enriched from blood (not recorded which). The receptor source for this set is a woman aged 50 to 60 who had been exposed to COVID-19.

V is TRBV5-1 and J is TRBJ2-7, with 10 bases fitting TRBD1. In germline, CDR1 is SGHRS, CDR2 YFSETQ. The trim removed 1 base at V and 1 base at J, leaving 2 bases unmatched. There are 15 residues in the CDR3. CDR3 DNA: TGCGCCAGCAGCTTGAGGGACAGGGGATCCTACGAGCAGTACTTC. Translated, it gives CASSLRDRGSYEQYF.

CDR3 nucleotides: TGTGCCAGCGGGACAGGGGGTTCCTATGGCTACACCTTC. Amino acid sequence: CASGTGGSYGYTF. The V gene is TRBV5-4, the J gene TRBJ1-2, with 11 bases aligning to TRBD1. The germline V gene encodes CDR1 SGHNT and CDR2 YYREEE (reference sequence). V trimming: 7 bases; J trimming: 4 bases; junction bases outside the gene matches: 3. This CDR3 is built from 13 residues. The full variable domain, completed using reference TRBV5-4 and TRBJ1-2, is ETGVTQSPTHLIKTRGQQVTLRCSSQSGHNTVSWYQQALGQGPQFIFQYYREEENGRGNFPPRFSGLQFPNYSSELNVNALELDDSALYLCASGTGGSYGYTFGSGTRLTVV.

The CDR3 protein is CASSARTSVIYEQYF. The CDR3 DNA follows: TGTGCCAGCAGCGCTCGGACTAGCGTCATCTACGAGCAGTACTTC. The chain couples TRBV7-9 to TRBJ2-7; 9 bases match TRBD2. The germline V gene encodes CDR1 SEHNR and CDR2 FQNEAQ (reference sequence). The CDR3 consists of 15 residues. Trimming at V came to 5 bases and at J to 3 bases, leaving 8 bases not matched to a gene.

The CDR3 DNA is TGTGCCAGCAGCGGATCTCAGGGGGCGGTCACTGAAGCTTTCTTT. This translates into CASSGSQGAVTEAFF. The chain recombines TRBV9 with TRBJ1-1; 8 nucleotides line up with TRBD1. V gave up 3 bases and J gave up 4 bases; unmatched junction bases: 8. Germline assignment: CDR1 SGDLS and CDR2 YYNGEE. The CDR3 consists of 15 residues.

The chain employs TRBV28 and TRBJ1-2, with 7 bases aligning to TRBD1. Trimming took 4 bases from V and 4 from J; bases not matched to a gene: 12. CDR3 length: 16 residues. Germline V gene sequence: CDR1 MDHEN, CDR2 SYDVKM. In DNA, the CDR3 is TGTGCCAGCAGTTCTACTCAGGACAGGTCTGTCTATGGCTACACCTTC. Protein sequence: CASSSTQDRSVYGYTF.

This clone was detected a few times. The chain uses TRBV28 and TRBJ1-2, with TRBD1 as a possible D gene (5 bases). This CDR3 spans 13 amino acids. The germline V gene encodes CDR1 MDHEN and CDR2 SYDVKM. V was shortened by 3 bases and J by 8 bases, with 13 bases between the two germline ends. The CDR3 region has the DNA TGTGCCAGCAGTTTTTGGGGCCGGGAGGGCTACACCTTC. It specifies CASSFWGREGYTF.

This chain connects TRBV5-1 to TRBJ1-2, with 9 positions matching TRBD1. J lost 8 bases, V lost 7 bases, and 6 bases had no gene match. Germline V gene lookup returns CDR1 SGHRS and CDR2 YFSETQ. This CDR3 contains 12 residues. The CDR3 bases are TGCGCCAGCGGACGGGACAGGGACGGCTACACCTTC. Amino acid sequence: CASGRDRDGYTF. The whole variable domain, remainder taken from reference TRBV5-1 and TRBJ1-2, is KAGVTQTPRYLIKTRGQQVTLSCSPISGHRSVSWYQQTPGQGLQFLFEYFSETQRNKGNFPGRFSGRQFSNSRSEMNVSTLELGDSALYLCASGRDRDGYTFGSGTRLTVV.

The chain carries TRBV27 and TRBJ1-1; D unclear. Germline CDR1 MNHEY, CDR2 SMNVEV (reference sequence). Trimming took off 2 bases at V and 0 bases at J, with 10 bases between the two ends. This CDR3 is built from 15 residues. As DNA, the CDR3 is TGTGCCAGCAGTTTAGAGTCAGGCCTGAACACTGAAGCTTTCTTT. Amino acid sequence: CASSLESGLNTEAFF.

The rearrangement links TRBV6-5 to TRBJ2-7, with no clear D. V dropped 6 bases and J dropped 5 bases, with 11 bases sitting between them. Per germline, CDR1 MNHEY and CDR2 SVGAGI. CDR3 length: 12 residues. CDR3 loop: CASRTSAHEQYF. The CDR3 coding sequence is TGTGCCAGCAGGACAAGTGCCCACGAGCAGTACTTC.

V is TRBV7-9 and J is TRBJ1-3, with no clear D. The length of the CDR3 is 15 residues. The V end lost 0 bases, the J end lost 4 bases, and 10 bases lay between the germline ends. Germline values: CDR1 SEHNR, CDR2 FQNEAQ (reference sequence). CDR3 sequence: CASSLAGSLGNTIYF. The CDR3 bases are TGTGCCAGCAGCTTAGCTGGCTCCTTGGGAAACACCATATATTTT.

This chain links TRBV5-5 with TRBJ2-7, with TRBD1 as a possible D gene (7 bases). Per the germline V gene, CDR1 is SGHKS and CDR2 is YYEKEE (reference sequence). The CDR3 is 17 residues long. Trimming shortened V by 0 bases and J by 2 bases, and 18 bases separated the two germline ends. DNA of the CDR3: TGTGCCAGCAGCTTGGAAGGGGTCAGGGGGGCAACCTACGAGCAGTACTTC. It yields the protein CASSLEGVRGATYEQYF.

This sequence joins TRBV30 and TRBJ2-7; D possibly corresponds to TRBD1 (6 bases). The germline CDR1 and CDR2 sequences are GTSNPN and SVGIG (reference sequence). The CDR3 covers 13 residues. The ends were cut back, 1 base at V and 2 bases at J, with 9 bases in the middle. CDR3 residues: CAWSEDSAYEQYF. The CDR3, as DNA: TGTGCCTGGAGTGAGGACAGCGCCTACGAGCAGTACTTC.

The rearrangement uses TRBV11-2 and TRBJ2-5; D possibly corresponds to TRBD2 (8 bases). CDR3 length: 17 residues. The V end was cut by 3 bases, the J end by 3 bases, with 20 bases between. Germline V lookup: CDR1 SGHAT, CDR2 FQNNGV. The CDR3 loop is CASSFGLAFTGEETQYF. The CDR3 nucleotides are TGTGCCAGCAGCTTCGGACTAGCCTTTACAGGGGAAGAGACCCAGTACTTC.